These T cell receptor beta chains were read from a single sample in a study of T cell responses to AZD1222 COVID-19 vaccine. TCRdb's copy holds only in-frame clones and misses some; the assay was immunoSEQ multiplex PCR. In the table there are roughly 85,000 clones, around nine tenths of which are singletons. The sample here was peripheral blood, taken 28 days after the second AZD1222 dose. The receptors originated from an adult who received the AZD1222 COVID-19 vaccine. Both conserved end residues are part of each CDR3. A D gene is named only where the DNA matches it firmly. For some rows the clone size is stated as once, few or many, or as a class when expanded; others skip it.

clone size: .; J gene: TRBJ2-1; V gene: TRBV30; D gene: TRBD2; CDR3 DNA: TGTGCCTGGAGTGTATGGGAGGGAGCCGGGCCCAATGAGCAGTTCTTC; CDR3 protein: CAWSVWEGAGPNEQFF
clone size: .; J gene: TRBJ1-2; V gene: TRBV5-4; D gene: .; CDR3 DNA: TGTGCCAGCAGCTTGCCCACAGCGCCTAACTATGGCTACACCTTC; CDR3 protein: CASSLPTAPNYGYTF
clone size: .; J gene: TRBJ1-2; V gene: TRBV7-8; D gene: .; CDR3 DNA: TGTGCCAGCAGCTTTGGGGCCTCTTCTGGCTACACCTTC; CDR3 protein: CASSFGASSGYTF
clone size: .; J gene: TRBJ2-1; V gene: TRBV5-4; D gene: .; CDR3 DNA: TGTGCCAGCAGCTTGGCGGCTAGTAATGAGCAGTTCTTC; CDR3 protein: CASSLAASNEQFF
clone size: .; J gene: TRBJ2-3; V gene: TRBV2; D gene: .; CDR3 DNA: TGTGCCAGCAGTGAGGGTGGCACAGATACGCAGTATTTT; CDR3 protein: CASSEGGTDTQYF
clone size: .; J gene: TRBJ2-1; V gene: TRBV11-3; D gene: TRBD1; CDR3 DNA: TGTGCCAGCAGCTCCCGGGGCGGAGGACAGGGTTGGGATGAGCAGTTCTTC; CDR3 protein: CASSSRGGGQGWDEQFF
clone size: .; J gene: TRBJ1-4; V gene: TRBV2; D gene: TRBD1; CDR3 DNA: TGTGCCAGCAGTGACCAACAGGGGTCTAATGAAAAACTGTTTTTT; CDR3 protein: CASSDQQGSNEKLFF
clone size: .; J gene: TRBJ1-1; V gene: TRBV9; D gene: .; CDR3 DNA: TGTGCCAGCAGCGTAGCCCTCGACACTGAAGCTTTCTTT; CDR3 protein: CASSVALDTEAFF
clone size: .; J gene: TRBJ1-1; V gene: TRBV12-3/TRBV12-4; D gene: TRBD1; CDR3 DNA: TGTGCCAGCAGTTCCGGACAGGGCGCTTTCTTT; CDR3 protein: CASSSGQGAFF
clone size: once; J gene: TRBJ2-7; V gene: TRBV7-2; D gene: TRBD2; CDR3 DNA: TGTGCCAGCAGCTTAGCGGGGACTAGCGGCCGCTACGAGCAGTACTTC; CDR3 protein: CASSLAGTSGRYEQYF
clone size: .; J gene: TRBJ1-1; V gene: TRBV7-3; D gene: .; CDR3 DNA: TGTGCCAGCAGCTCATCAGTGAACACTGAAGCTTTCTTT; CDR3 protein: CASSSSVNTEAFF
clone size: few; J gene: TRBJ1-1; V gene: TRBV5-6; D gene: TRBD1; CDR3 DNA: TGTGCCAGCATAGAACTGACAGGGGGGGACACTGAAGCTTTCTTT; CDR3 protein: CASIELTGGDTEAFF
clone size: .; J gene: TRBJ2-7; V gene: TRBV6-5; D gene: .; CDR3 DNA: TGTGCCAGCAGTTACCAAGCAGGGACGTACGAGCAGTACTTC; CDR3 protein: CASSYQAGTYEQYF
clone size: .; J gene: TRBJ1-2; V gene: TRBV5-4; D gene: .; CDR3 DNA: TGTGCCAGCAGCCTGTTTACGGGGACCACCTATGGCTACACCTTC; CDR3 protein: CASSLFTGTTYGYTF